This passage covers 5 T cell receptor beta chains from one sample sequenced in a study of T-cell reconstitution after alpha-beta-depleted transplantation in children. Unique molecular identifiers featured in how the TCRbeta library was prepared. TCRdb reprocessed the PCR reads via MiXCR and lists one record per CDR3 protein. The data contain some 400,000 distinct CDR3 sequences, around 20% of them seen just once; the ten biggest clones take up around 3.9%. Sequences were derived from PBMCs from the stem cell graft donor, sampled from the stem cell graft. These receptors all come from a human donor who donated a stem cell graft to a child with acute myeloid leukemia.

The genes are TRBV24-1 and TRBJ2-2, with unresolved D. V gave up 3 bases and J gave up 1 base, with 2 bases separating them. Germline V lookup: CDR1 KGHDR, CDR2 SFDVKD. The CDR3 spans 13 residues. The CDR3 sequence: CATSDQNTGELFF. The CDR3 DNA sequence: TGTGCCACCAGTGATCAGAACACCGGGGAGCTGTTTTTT.

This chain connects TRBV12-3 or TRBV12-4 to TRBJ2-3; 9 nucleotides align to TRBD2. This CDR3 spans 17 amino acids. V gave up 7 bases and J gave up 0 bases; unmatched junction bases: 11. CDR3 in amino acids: CASIGSGRFLSTDTQYF. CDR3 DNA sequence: TGTGCCAGCATCGGGAGCGGGAGGTTCCTTAGCACAGATACGCAGTATTTT.

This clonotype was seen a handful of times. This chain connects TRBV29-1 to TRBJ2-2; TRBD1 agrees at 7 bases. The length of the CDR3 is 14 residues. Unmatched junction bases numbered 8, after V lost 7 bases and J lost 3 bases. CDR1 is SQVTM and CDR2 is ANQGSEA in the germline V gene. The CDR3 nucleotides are TGCAGCGCTACAGGGGCGACCTACACCGGGGAGCTGTTTTTT. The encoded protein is CSATGATYTGELFF.

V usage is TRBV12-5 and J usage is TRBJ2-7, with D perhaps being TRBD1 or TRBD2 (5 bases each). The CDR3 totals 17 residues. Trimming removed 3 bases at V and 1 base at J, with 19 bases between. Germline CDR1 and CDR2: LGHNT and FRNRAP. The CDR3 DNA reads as TGTGCTAGTGGTTTACGATTCGGGGCCGACGGATCCTACGAGCAGTACTTC. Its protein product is CASGLRFGADGSYEQYF.

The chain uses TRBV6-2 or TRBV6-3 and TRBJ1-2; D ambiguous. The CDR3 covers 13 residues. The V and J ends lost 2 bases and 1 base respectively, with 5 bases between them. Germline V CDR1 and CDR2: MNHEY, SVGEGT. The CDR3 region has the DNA TGTGCCAGCAGTTACGACCTTAACTATGGCTACACCTTC. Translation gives CASSYDLNYGYTF.